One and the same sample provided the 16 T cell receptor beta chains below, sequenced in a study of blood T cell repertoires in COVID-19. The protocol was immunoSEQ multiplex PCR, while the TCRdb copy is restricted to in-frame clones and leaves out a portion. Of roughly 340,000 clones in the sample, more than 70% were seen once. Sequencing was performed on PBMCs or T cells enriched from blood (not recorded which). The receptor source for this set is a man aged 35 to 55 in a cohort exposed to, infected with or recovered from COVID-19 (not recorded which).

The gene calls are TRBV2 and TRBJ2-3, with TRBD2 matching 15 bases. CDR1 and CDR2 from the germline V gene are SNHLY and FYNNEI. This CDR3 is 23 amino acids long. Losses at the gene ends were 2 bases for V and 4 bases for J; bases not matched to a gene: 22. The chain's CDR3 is CASSEYRTRTSGRARGSADTQYF. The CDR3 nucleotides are TGTGCCAGCAGTGAATATAGGACCCGGACTAGCGGGAGGGCTAGGGGATCGGCAGATACGCAGTATTTT.

CDR3 DNA sequence: TGTGCCTGGAGGAACCGGGGGACTAGCGGGATAAAGACCCAGTACTTC. Its translation: CAWRNRGTSGIKTQYF. The rearrangement uses TRBV30 and TRBJ2-5; 13 nucleotides agree with TRBD2. This CDR3 has 16 amino acids. Trimming at V came to 3 bases and at J to 6 bases, leaving 10 bases not matched to a gene. Germline CDR1 GTSNPN, CDR2 SVGIG (reference sequence).

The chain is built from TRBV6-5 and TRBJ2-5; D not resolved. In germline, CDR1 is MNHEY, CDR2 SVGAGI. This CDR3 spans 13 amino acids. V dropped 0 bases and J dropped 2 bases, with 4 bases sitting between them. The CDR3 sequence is CASSYSRQETQYF. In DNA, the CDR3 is TGTGCCAGCAGTTACTCACGGCAAGAGACCCAGTACTTC.

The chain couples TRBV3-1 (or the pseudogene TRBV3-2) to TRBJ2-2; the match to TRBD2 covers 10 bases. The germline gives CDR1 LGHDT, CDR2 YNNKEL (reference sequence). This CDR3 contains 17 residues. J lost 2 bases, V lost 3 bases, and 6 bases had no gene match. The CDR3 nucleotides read TGTGCCAGCAGCCACCCGAGGACTAGCGGAAACACCGGGGAGCTGTTTTTT. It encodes CASSHPRTSGNTGELFF.

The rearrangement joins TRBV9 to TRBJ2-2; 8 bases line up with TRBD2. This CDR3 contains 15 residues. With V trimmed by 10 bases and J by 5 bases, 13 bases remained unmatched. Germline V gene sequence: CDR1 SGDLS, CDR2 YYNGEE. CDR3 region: CAGGNSGLVTGELFF. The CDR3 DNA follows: TGTGCCGGGGGGAACTCGGGACTAGTGACCGGGGAGCTGTTTTTT.

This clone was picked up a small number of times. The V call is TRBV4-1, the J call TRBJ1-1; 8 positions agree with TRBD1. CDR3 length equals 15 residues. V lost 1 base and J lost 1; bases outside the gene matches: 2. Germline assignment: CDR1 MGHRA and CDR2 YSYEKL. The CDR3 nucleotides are TGCGCCAGCAGCCAAGCTGGGACAGGGAACACTGAAGCTTTCTTT. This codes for CASSQAGTGNTEAFF.

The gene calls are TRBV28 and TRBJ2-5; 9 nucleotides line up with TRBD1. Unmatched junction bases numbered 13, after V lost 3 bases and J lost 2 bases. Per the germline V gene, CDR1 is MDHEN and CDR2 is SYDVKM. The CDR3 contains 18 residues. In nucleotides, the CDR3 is TGTGCCAGCAGTTTGGCCCCCGGGACAGGGAACTCGCAAGAGACCCAGTACTTC. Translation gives CASSLAPGTGNSQETQYF.

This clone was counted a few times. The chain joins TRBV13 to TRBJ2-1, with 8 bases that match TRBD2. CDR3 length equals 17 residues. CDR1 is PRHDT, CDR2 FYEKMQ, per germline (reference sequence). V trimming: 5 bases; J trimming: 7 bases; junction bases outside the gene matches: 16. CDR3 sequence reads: CASSPRGHGTSSNEQFF. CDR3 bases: TGTGCCAGCAGCCCGAGGGGCCACGGGACTAGTAGTAATGAGCAGTTCTTC.

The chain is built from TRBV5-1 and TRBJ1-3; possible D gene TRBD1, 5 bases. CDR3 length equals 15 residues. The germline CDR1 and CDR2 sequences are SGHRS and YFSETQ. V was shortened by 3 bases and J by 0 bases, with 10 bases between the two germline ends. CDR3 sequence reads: CASSWGDFSGNTIYF. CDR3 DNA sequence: TGCGCCAGCAGCTGGGGGGATTTCTCTGGAAACACCATATATTTT.

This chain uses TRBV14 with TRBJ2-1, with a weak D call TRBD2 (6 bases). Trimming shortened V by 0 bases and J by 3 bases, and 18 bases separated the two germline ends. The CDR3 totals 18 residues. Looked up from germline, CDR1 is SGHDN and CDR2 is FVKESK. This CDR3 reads CASSQDQGSWRGYNEQFF. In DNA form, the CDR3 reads TGTGCCAGCAGCCAAGATCAGGGATCGTGGCGGGGCTACAATGAGCAGTTCTTC. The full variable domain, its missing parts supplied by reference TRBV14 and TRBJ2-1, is EAGVTQFPSHSVIEKGQTVTLRCDPISGHDNLYWYRRVMGKEIKFLLHFVKESKQDESGMPNNRFLAERTGGTYSTLKVQPAELEDSGVYFCASSQDQGSWRGYNEQFFGPGTRLTVL.

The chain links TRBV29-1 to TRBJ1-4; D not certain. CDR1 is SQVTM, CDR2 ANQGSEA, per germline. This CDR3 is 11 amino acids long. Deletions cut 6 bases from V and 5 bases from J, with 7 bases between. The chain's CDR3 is CSVSQNEKLFF. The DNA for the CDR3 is TGCAGCGTAAGCCAAAATGAAAAACTGTTTTTT.

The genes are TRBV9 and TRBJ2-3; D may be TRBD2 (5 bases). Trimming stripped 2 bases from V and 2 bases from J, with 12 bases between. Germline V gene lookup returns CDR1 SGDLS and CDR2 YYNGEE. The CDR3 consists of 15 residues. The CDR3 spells CASSVGLADTDTQYF. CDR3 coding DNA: TGTGCCAGCAGCGTCGGGCTAGCAGACACAGATACGCAGTATTTT.

The CDR3 protein is CASSTRTEGKNQPQHF. CDR3 nucleotide sequence: TGTGCCAGCTCAACCCGGACAGAGGGAAAAAATCAGCCCCAGCATTTT. The chain carries TRBV18 and TRBJ1-5; D may be TRBD1 (6 bases). The CDR3 is 16 residues long. V lost 5 bases, J lost 4 bases, and 18 bases lay in between. Germline V gene data show CDR1 as KGHSH and CDR2 as LQKENI.

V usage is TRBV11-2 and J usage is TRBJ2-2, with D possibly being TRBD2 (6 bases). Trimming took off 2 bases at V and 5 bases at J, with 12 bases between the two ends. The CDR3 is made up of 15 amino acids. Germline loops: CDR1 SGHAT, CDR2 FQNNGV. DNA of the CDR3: TGTGCCAGCAGCTTATCACAGGCGGGGACCGGGGAGCTGTTTTTT. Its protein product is CASSLSQAGTGELFF.

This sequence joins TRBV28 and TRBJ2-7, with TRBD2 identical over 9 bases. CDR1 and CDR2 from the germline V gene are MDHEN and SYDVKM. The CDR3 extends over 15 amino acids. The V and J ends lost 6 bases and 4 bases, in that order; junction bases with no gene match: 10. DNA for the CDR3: TGTGCCAGCAGACGAGAGAGACTAGCGGTGTACGAGCAGTACTTC. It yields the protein CASRRERLAVYEQYF.

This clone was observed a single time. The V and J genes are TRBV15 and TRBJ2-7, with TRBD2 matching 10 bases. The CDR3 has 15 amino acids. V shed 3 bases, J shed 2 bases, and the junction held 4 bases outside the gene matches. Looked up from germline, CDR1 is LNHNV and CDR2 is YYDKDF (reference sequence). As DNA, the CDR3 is TGTGCCACCAGCAGTAATAGCGGGAGGACCTACGAGCAGTACTTC. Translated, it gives CATSSNSGRTYEQYF.